This T cell receptor beta chain was identified during a study of cytomegalovirus exposure and HLA in healthy donors. Findings and caveats of the study: Later analysis associated a missense DCLRE1C variant with TCR beta V- and J-gene trimming. Cytomegalovirus-associated status was assigned to about 160 TCR beta chains.

Turning to this clone: The antigen is not known.

Germline CDR1 MNHNS, CDR2 SASEGT. The CDR3 runs 15 residues. The V and J ends lost 3 bases and 2 bases respectively, with 11 bases between them. With 60 Vbeta and 13 Jbeta primers, the PCR was carried out. Clones were sequenced by immunoSEQ multiplex PCR, and TCRdb holds only the in-frame ones, with some missing. The sample consists of around 150,000 clones, over 65% of them appearing once. The chain is built from TRBV6-1 and TRBJ2-1; D gene uncertain. The source material was PBMCs. This TCR was sampled from a man aged 35 to 55 in good health and CMV-seronegative. CDR3 in DNA: TGTGCCAGCAGTGAGTCAGAGGCAGCCTACAATGAGCAGTTCTTC. It yields the protein CASSESEAAYNEQFF.